The clone carrying this T cell receptor (beta chain) was found a few times. The sample is drawn from a study of regulatory T cells in long-lasting Graves disease. Overall study: Duration of antithyroid drug therapy among newly diagnosed Graves' patients was under 3 months.

The V end was cut by 3 bases, the J end by 6 bases, with 24 bases between. The CDR3 has 17 amino acids. CDR1 and CDR2 (germline): DFQATT, SNEGSKA (reference sequence). Specified time point: newly diagnosed GD, antithyroid drugs for less than 3 months. PBMC RNA served as the TCR library source. TCR beta libraries were built with iRepertoire HTBI primers and Arm-PCR of CDR3 regions. A single record per CDR3 protein comes from TCRdb applying MiXCR to the multiplex PCR reads. This table holds some 330,000 distinct CDR3 sequences, about an eighth found once. These data also featured in a second study, about T cells in Graves' hyperthyroidism and ophthalmopathy. That source notes: Ophthalmopathy was distinguished from stable hyperthyroidism by 13 V-J signatures.

V usage is TRBV20-1 and J usage is TRBJ2-4; D is perhaps TRBD2 (5 bases). Sequences were derived from peripheral blood mononuclear cells (PBMCs), sampled at new diagnosis, from a patient treated with antithyroid drugs. This TCR came from a woman aged 18 to 35 with Graves disease. The CDR3 loop reads CSARALGGSFGLNIQYF. The CDR3 nucleotides read TGCAGTGCTAGGGCGCTGGGCGGGTCCTTTGGCTTAAACATTCAGTACTTC.